This T cell receptor beta chain derives from a study of blood T cell repertoires in COVID-19. On the study more broadly: Acute and convalescent COVID-19 specimens originated in the United States, Italy and Spain. From T cells, B-cell-depleted T cells, or PBMCs came the material, which was cDNA or gDNA.

As handled by the study authors: Reference gene primers were amplified, and this amplification served to estimate nucleated cell counts. Profiled with immunoSEQ multiplex PCR; TCRdb holds only in-frame clones, not every one. V, J and clone size were drawn from that table, and D and trimming were deduced from the DNA. Of around 210,000 clones in the sample, roughly 85% were seen once. Patients of the Seattle cohort, enrolled during active infection, were followed longitudinally. Trimming took 0 bases from V and 2 from J, leaving 5 bases between them. Germline loops: CDR1 GTSNPN, CDR2 SVGIG (reference sequence). The CDR3 runs to 12 residues.

V and J are TRBV30 and TRBJ2-7; D not resolved. Sequenced: peripheral blood. The TCR was taken from a man aged 45-65 years with COVID-19, enrolled during active disease. CDR3 loop: CAWSVDTYEQYF. DNA of the CDR3: TGTGCCTGGAGTGTCGACACCTACGAGCAGTACTTC.